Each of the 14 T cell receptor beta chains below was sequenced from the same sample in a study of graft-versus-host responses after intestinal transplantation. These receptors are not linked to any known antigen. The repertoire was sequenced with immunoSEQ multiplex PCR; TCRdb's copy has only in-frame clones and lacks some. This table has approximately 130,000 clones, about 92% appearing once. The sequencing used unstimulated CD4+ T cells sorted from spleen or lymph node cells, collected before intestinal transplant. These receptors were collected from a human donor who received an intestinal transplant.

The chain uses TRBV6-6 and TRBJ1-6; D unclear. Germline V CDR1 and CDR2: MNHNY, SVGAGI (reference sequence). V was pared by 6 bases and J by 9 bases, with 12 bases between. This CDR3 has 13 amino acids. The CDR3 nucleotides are TGTGCCAGCAGAGGAAGGGAAGGTTCACCCCTCCACTTT. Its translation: CASRGREGSPLHF.

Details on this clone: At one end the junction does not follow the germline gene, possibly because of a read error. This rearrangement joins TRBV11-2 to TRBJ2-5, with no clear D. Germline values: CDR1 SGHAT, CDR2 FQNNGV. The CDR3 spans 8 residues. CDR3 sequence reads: CASSPRDF. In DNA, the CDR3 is TGTGCCAGCAGCCCCCGAGACTTC.

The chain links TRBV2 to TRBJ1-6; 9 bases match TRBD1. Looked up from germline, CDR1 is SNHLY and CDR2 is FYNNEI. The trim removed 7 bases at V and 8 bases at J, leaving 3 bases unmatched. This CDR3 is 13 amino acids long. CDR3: CASMDRGYSPLHF. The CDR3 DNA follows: TGTGCCAGCATGGACAGGGGTTATTCACCCCTCCACTTT.

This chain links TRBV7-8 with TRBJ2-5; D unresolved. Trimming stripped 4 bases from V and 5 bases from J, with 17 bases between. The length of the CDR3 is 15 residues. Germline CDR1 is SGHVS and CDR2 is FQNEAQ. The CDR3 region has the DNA TGTGCCAGCAGCTCGAGAGGTTTCCTTTCCGAGACCCAGTACTTC. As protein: CASSSRGFLSETQYF.

CDR3 coding DNA: TGTGCCAGCAGCTTTGGGCGGGGGATAAACATTCAGTACTTC. Translating it yields CASSFGRGINIQYF. The chain employs TRBV7-2 and TRBJ2-4; 7 positions agree with TRBD2. Germline trimming cut 3 bases from V and 6 bases from J; bases unmatched to any gene: 5. CDR1 and CDR2 from the germline V gene are SGHTA and FQGNSA. The CDR3 is 14 amino acids.

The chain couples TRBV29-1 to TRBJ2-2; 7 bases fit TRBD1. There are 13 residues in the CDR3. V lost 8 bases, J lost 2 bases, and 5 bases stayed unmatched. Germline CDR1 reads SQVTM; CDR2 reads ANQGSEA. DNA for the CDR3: TGCAGCCTTCGACAGGGTAACACCGGGGAGCTGTTTTTT. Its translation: CSLRQGNTGELFF.

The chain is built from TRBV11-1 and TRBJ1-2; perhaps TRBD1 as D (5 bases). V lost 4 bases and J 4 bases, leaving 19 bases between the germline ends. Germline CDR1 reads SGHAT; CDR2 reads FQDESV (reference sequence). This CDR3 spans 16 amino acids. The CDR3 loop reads CASSSPGSGRAYGYTF. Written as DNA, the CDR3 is TGTGCCAGCAGCTCCCCCGGCTCAGGGCGGGCCTATGGCTACACCTTC. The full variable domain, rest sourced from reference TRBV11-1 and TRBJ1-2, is EAEVAQSPRYKITEKSQAVAFWCDPISGHATLYWYRQILGQGPELLVQFQDESVVDDSQLPKDRFSAERLKGVDSTLKIQPAELGDSAMYLCASSSPGSGRAYGYTFGSGTRLTVV.

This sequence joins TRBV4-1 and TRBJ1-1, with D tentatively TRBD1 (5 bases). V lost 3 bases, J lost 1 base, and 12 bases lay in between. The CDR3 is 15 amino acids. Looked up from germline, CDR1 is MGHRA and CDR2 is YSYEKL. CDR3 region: CASSHVTVSNTEAFF. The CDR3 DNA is TGCGCCAGCAGCCACGTGACAGTCTCGAACACTGAAGCTTTCTTT.

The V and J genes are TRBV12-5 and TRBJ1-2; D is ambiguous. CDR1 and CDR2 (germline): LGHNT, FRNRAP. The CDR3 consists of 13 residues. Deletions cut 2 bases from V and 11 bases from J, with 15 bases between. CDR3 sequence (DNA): TGTGCTAGTGGTTTGAGGGCAAACCAAAGGTACACCTTC. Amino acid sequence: CASGLRANQRYTF.

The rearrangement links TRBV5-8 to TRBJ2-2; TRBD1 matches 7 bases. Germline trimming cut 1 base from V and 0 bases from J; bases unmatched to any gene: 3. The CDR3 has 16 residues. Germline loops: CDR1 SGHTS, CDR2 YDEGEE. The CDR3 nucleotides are TGTGCCAGCAGCTTGTTTCAGGGGGCGAACACCGGGGAGCTGTTTTTT. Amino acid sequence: CASSLFQGANTGELFF.

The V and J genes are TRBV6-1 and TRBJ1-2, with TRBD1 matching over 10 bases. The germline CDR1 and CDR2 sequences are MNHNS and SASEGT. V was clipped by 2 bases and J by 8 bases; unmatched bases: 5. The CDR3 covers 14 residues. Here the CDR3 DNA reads TGTGCCAGCAGTGAAACGGGACAGGGGATGGGCTACACCTTC. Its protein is CASSETGQGMGYTF.

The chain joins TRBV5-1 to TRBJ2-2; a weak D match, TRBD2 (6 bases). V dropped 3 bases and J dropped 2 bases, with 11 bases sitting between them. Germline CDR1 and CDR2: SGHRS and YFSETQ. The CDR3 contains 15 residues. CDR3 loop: CASSWDFLNTGELFF. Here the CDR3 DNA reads TGCGCCAGCAGCTGGGACTTTCTTAACACCGGGGAGCTGTTTTTT.

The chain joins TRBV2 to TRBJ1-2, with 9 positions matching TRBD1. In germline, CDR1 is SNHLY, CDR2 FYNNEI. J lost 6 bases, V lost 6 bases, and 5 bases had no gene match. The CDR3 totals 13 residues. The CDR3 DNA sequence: TGTGCCAGCAGGGGACAGGGTTTAGATGGCTACACCTTC. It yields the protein CASRGQGLDGYTF. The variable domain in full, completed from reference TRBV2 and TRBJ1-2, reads EPEVTQTPSHQVTQMGQEVILRCVPISNHLYFYWYRQILGQKVEFLVSFYNNEISEKSEIFDDQFSVERPDGSNFTLKIRSTKLEDSAMYFCASRGQGLDGYTFGSGTRLTVV.

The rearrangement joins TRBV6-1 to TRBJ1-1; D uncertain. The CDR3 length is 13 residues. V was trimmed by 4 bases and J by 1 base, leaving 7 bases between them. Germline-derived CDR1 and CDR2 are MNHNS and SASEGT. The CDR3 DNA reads TGTGCCAGCAGTGTTTGGCAGAACACTGAAGCTTTCTTT. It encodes CASSVWQNTEAFF.